This entry lists 13 T cell receptor beta chains sequenced from one sample in a study of cytomegalovirus exposure and HLA in healthy donors. PCR involved 60 Vbeta and 13 Jbeta primers. Generated by immunoSEQ multiplex PCR, the TCRdb table keeps only in-frame clones and is missing some. Among about 110,000 clones listed, around three quarters were seen once. The source material was PBMCs. The receptors derive from a woman in her 50s in good health and CMV-seropositive.

The rearrangement uses TRBV7-6 and TRBJ1-6; TRBD1 might be the D (5 bases). The CDR3 loop spans 15 amino acids. Germline CDR1 SGHVS, CDR2 FNYEAQ. Trimming took off 5 bases at V and 10 bases at J, with 18 bases between the two ends. This chain's CDR3 is CASSEGLGGRSPLHF. As DNA, the CDR3 is TGTGCCAGCAGCGAGGGGCTGGGGGGAAGGTCACCCCTCCACTTT. The full variable domain, completed using reference TRBV7-6 and TRBJ1-6, is GAGVSQSPRYKVTKRGQDVALRCDPISGHVSLYWYRQALGQGPEFLTYFNYEAQQDKSGLPNDRFSAERPEGSISTLTIQRTEQRDSAMYRCASSEGLGGRSPLHFGNGTRLTVT.

This chain connects TRBV30 to TRBJ1-5; D is undetermined. Trimming shortened V by 1 base and J by 2 bases, and 6 bases separated the two germline ends. Germline CDR1 is GTSNPN and CDR2 is SVGIG (reference sequence). This CDR3 contains 13 residues. CDR3 coding DNA: TGTGCCTGGAGTGATTATGGCAATCAGCCCCAGCATTTT. Residues: CAWSDYGNQPQHF.

CDR3 sequence (DNA): TGCGCCAGCAGCTTGGACCCGGACAGGACTGAAGCTTTCTTT. Protein product: CASSLDPDRTEAFF. The chain joins TRBV5-1 to TRBJ1-1, with 7 bases fitting TRBD1. Germline assignment: CDR1 SGHRS and CDR2 YFSETQ. CDR3 length: 14 amino acids. V was clipped by 0 bases and J by 5 bases; unmatched bases: 4.

This clone has just a few counts. The chain joins TRBV28 to TRBJ1-1; no definite D call. Trimming removed 7 bases at V and 3 bases at J, with 12 bases between. This CDR3 comprises 13 residues. Germline V gene data show CDR1 as MDHEN and CDR2 as SYDVKM. The CDR3 loop is CASTRGADTEAFF. CDR3 DNA: TGTGCCAGCACGCGGGGTGCAGACACTGAAGCTTTCTTT.

The chain carries TRBV19 and TRBJ2-7, with 9 nucleotides matching TRBD2. Per germline, CDR1 LNHDA and CDR2 SQIVND (reference sequence). This CDR3 region has 18 residues. V gave up 10 bases and J gave up 3 bases; unmatched junction bases: 22. The CDR3 sequence: CANGRSGGRLLRSYEQYF. DNA of the CDR3: TGTGCCAACGGCCGAAGCGGGGGGCGGCTGCTGAGAAGCTACGAGCAGTACTTC.

This clone is a singleton in its sample. The rearrangement links TRBV30 to TRBJ1-6; no clear D. The germline gives CDR1 GTSNPN, CDR2 SVGIG (reference sequence). Trimming took 3 bases from V and 3 from J, leaving 24 bases between them. There are 19 residues in the CDR3. CDR3 in amino acids: CAWSFHTGWSGNYNSPLHF. The CDR3 bases are TGTGCCTGGAGCTTTCATACCGGATGGTCAGGCAACTATAATTCACCCCTCCACTTT.

This chain uses TRBV5-1 with TRBJ2-7, with D perhaps TRBD1 (6 bases). V was trimmed by 5 bases and J by 6 bases, leaving 18 bases between them. From germline, CDR1 is SGHRS and CDR2 YFSETQ. This CDR3 is 14 amino acids long. The DNA of the CDR3 is TGCGCCAGCAGACAGGGTTATGGGTTGGGCGAGCAGTACTTC. This gives the protein CASRQGYGLGEQYF.

The chain recombines TRBV11-2 with TRBJ2-3, with 7 bases fitting TRBD1. The CDR3 extends over 15 amino acids. Germline CDR1 and CDR2: SGHAT and FQNNGV. J lost 4 bases, V lost 5 bases, and 9 bases had no gene match. In DNA, the CDR3 is TGTGCCAGCAGCCCCCTAGACAGGGTTGCAGATACGCAGTATTTT. Its translation is CASSPLDRVADTQYF.

V usage is TRBV2 and J usage is TRBJ2-1, with TRBD1 matching over 7 bases. The CDR3 has 16 residues. The V gene end was trimmed by 3 bases and the J gene end by 14 bases; junction bases not matched to a gene: 19. The germline CDR1 and CDR2 sequences are SNHLY and FYNNEI. The CDR3 here is CASSELTGQAPPGKFF. CDR3 sequence (DNA): TGTGCCAGCAGTGAGCTTACTGGACAGGCCCCCCCCGGGAAGTTCTTC.

The J gene is TRBJ2-2, the V gene TRBV14, with 8 bases aligning to TRBD2. This CDR3 is built from 17 residues. CDR1 SGHDN and CDR2 FVKESK come from the germline V gene. V trimming: 4 bases; J trimming: 7 bases; junction bases outside the gene matches: 14. In nucleotides, the CDR3 is TGTGCCAGCAGCCTCCCAGGCCGTCTAGCGGGTATCGGGGAGCTGTTTTTT. Encoded protein: CASSLPGRLAGIGELFF.

The V gene is TRBV27, the J gene TRBJ2-5, with TRBD1 matching 7 bases. The junction had 15 bases not matched to a gene; V was cut back by 8 bases and J by 3 bases. Germline lookup yields CDR1 MNHEY and CDR2 SMNVEV (reference sequence). CDR3 size: 16 residues. CDR3 nucleotides: TGTGCCAGCCGCCCATCCCCGGGACAGCTAAAAGAGACCCAGTACTTC. Translating it yields CASRPSPGQLKETQYF.

This rearrangement joins TRBV27 to TRBJ1-5, with 7 bases fitting TRBD1. This CDR3 has 14 amino acids. Per germline, CDR1 MNHEY and CDR2 SMNVEV (reference sequence). J lost 3 bases, V lost 3 bases, and 2 bases had no gene match. This CDR3 is CASSFRGFNQPQHF. The CDR3 nucleotides are TGTGCCAGCAGTTTCAGGGGGTTCAATCAGCCCCAGCATTTT.

The chain is built from TRBV2 and TRBJ1-2; 7 positions match TRBD1. This CDR3 contains 14 residues. Germline CDR1 reads SNHLY; CDR2 reads FYNNEI. V lost 4 bases and J lost 6; bases outside the gene matches: 8. Written as DNA, the CDR3 is TGTGCCAGCAGTGGGAACGGACAGGATGATGGCTACACCTTC. As protein: CASSGNGQDDGYTF.